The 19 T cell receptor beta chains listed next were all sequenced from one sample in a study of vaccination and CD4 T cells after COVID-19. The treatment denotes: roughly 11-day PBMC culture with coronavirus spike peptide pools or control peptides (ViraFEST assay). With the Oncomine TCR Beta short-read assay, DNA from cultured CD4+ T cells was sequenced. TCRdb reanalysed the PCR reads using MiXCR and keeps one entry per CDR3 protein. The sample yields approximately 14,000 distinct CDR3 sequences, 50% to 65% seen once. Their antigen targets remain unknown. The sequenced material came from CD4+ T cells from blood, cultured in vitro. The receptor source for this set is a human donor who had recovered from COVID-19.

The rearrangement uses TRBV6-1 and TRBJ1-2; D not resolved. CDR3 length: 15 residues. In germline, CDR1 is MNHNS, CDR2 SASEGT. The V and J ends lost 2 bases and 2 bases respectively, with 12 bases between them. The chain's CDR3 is CASSELWIENYGYTF. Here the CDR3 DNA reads TGTGCCAGCAGTGAACTTTGGATAGAGAACTATGGCTACACCTTC.

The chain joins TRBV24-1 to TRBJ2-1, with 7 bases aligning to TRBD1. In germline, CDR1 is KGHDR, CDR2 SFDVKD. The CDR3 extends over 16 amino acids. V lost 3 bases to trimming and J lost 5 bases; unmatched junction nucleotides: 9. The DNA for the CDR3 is TGTGCCACCAGTGATGACGGGACAGCAATCAACAATGAGCAGTTCTTC. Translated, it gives CATSDDGTAINNEQFF.

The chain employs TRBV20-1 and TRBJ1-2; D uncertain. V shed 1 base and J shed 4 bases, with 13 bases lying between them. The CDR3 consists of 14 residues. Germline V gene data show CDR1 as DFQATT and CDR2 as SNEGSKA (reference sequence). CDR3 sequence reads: CSARVGGNLYGYTF. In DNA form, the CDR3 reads TGCAGTGCTAGAGTTGGCGGGAACCTCTATGGCTACACCTTC.

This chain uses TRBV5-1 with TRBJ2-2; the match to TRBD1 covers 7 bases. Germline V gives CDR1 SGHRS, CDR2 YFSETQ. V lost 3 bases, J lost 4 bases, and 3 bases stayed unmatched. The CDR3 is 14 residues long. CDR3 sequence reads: CASSSTGATGELFF. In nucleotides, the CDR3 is TGCGCCAGCAGCTCAACAGGGGCCACCGGGGAGCTGTTTTTT. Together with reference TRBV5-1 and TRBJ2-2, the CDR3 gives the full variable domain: KAGVTQTPRYLIKTRGQQVTLSCSPISGHRSVSWYQQTPGQGLQFLFEYFSETQRNKGNFPGRFSGRQFSNSRSEMNVSTLELGDSALYLCASSSTGATGELFFGEGSRLTVL.

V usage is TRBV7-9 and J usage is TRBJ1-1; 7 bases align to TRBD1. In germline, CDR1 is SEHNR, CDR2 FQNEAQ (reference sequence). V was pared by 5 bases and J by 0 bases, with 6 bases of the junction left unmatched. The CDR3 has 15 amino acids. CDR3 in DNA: TGTGCCAGCAGCCCACAGGGGACGATGAACACTGAAGCTTTCTTT. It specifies CASSPQGTMNTEAFF. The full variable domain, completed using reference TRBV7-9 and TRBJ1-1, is DTGVSQNPRHKITKRGQNVTFRCDPISEHNRLYWYRQTLGQGPEFLTYFQNEAQLEKSRLLSDRFSAERPKGSFSTLEIQRTEQGDSAMYLCASSPQGTMNTEAFFGQGTRLTVV.

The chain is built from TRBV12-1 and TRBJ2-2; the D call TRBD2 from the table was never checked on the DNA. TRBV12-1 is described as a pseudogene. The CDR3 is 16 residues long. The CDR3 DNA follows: TGTGCCAGCAGCTTTCCTAGCGGGAGGGGCACCGGGGAGCTGTTTTTT. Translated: CASSFPSGRGTGELFF.

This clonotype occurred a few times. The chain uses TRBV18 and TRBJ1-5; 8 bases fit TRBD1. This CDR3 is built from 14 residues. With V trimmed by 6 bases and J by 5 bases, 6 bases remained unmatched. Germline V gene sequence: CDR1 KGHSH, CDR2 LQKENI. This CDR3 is CASSQDRVDQPQHF. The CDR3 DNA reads TGTGCCAGCTCCCAGGACAGGGTGGATCAGCCCCAGCATTTT.

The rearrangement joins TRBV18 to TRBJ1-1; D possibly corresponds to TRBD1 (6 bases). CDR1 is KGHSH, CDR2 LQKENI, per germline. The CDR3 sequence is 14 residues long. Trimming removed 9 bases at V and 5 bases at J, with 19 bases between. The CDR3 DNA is TGTGCCAGTGCTAGGGGCAGGGGCGAGACTGAAGCTTTCTTT. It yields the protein CASARGRGETEAFF. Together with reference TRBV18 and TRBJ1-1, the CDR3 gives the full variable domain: NAGVMQNPRHLVRRRGQEARLRCSPMKGHSHVYWYRQLPEEGLKFMVYLQKENIIDESGMPKERFSAEFPKEGPSILRIQQVVRGDSAAYFCASARGRGETEAFFGQGTRLTVV.

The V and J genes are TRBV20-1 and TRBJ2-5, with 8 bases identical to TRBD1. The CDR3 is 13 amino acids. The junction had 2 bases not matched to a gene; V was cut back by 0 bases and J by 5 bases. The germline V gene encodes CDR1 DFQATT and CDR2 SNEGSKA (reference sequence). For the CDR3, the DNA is TGCAGTGCTAGAGATAACAGGGGGGAGACCCAGTACTTC. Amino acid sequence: CSARDNRGETQYF.

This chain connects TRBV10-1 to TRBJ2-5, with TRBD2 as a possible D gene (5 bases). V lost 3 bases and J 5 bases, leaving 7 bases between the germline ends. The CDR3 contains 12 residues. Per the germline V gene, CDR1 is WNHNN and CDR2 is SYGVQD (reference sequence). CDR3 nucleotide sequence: TGCGCCAGCAGTGACCGCGGGGAGACCCAGTACTTC. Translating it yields CASSDRGETQYF.

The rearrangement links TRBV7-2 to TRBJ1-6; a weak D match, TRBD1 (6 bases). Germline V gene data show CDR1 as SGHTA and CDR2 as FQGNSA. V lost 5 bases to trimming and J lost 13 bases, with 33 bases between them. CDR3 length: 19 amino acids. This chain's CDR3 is CASSLGGSGYNLPPWPLHF. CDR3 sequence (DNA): TGTGCCAGCAGCCTCGGGGGCAGTGGATATAACCTTCCCCCGTGGCCCCTCCACTTT. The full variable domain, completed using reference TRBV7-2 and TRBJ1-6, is GAGVSQSPSNKVTEKGKDVELRCDPISGHTALYWYRQSLGQGLEFLIYFQGNSAPDKSGLPSDRFSAERTGGSVSTLTIQRTQQEDSAVYLCASSLGGSGYNLPPWPLHFGNGTRLTVT.

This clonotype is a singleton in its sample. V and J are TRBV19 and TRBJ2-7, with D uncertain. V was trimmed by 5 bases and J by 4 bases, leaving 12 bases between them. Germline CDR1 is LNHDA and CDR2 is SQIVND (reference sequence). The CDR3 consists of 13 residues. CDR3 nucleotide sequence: TGTGCCAGTAGTTTCCAGATTACGTACGAGCAGTACTTC. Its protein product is CASSFQITYEQYF.

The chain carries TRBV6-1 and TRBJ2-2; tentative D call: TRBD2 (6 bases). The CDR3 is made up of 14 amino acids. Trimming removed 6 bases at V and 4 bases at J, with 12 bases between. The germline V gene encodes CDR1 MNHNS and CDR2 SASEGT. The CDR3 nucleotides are TGTGCCAGCAGAATAGCGGAGGCCACCGGGGAGCTGTTTTTT. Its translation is CASRIAEATGELFF.

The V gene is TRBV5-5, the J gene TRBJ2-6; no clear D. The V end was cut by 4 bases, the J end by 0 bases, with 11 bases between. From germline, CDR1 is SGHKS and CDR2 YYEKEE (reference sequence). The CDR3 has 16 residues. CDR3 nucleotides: TGTGCCAGCAGCCCTCCTCTTAGCTCTGGGGCCAACGTCCTGACTTTC. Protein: CASSPPLSSGANVLTF.

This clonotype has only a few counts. CDR3 loop: CSARTPGGMYEQYF. CDR3 nucleotides: TGCAGTGCTAGGACCCCAGGCGGGATGTACGAGCAGTACTTC. J is TRBJ2-7 and V is TRBV20-1; TRBD2 is a possible D gene (6 bases). Germline CDR1 is DFQATT and CDR2 is SNEGSKA (reference sequence). The CDR3 contains 14 residues. Between the trimmed V and J ends, which lost 3 bases and 4 bases, there was a span of 16 bases.

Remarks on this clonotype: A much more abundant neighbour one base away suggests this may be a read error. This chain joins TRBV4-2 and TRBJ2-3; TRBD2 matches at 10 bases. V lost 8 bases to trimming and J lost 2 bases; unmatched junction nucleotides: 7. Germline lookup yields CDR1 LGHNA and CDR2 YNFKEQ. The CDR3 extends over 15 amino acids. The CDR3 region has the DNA TGTGCCAGCGGGCGGACTAGCGGCAACACAGATACGCAGTATTTT. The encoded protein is CASGRTSGNTDTQYF.

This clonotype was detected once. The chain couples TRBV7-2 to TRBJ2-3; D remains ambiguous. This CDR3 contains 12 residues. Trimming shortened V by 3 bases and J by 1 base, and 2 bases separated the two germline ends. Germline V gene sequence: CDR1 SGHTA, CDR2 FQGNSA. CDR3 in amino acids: CASSFRTDTQYF. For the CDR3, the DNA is TGTGCCAGCAGCTTCCGCACAGATACGCAGTATTTT. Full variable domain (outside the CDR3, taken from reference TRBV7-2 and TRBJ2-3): GAGVSQSPSNKVTEKGKDVELRCDPISGHTALYWYRQSLGQGLEFLIYFQGNSAPDKSGLPSDRFSAERTGGSVSTLTIQRTQQEDSAVYLCASSFRTDTQYFGPGTRLTVL.

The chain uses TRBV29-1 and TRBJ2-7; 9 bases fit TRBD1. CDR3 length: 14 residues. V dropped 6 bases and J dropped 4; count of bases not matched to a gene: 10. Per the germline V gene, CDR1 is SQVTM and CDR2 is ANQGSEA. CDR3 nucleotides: TGCAGCGTCACCACAGGGGGCGGATTTTACGAGCAGTACTTC. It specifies CSVTTGGGFYEQYF.

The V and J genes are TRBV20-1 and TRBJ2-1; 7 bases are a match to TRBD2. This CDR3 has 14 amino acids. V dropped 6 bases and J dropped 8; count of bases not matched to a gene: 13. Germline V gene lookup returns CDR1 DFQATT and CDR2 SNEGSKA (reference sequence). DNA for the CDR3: TGCAGTGCCACTAGAGGCGGGAGTACCGATGAGCAGTTCTTC. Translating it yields CSATRGGSTDEQFF.